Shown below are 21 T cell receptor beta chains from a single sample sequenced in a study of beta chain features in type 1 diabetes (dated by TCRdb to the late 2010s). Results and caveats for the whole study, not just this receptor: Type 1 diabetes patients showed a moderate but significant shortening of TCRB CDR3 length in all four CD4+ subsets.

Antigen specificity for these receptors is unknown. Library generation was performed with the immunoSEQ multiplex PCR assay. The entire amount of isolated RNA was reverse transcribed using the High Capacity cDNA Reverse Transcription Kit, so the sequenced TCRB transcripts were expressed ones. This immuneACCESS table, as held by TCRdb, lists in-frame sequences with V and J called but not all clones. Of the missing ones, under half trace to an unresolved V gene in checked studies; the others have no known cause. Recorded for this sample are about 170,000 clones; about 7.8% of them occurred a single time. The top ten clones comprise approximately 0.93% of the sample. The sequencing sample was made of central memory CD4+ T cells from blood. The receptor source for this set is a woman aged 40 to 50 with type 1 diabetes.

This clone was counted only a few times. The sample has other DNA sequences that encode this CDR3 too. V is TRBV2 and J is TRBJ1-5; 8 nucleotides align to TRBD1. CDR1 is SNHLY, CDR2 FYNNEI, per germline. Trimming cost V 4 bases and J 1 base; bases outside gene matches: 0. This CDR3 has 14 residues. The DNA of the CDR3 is TGTGCCAGCAGTGGACAGGGGAGCAATCAGCCCCAGCATTTT. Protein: CASSGQGSNQPQHF.

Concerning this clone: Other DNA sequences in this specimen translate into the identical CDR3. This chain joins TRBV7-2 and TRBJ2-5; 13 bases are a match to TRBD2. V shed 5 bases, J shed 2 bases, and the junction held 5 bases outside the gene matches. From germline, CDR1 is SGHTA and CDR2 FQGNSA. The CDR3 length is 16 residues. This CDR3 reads CASSPGTSGDQETQYF. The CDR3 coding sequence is TGTGCCAGCAGCCCTGGGACTAGCGGGGATCAAGAGACCCAGTACTTC. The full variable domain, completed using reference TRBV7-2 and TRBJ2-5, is GAGVSQSPSNKVTEKGKDVELRCDPISGHTALYWYRQSLGQGLEFLIYFQGNSAPDKSGLPSDRFSAERTGGSVSTLTIQRTQQEDSAVYLCASSPGTSGDQETQYFGPGTRLLVL.

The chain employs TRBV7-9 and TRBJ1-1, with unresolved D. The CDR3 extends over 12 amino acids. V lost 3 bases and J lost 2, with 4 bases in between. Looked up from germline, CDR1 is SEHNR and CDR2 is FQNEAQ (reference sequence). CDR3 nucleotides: TGTGCCAGCAGCTTCTATAACACTGAAGCTTTCTTT. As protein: CASSFYNTEAFF.

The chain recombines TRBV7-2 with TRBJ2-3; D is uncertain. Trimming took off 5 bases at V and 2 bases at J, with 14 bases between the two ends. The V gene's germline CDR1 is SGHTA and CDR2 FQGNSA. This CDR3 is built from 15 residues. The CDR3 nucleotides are TGTGCCAGCAGCCTCACTAACTCAATCACAGATACGCAGTATTTT. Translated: CASSLTNSITDTQYF.

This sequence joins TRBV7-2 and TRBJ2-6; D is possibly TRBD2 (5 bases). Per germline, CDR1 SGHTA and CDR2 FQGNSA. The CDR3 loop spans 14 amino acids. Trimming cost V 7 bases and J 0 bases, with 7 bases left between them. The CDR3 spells CASTRGSGANVLTF. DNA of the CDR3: TGTGCCAGCACTCGGGGCTCTGGGGCCAACGTCCTGACTTTC.

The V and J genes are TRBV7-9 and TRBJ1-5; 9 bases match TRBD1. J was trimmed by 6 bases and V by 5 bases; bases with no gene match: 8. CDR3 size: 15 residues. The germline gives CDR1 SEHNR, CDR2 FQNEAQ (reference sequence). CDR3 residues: CASSPGTGSSQPQHF. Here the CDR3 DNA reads TGTGCCAGCAGCCCCGGGACAGGGTCTAGTCAGCCCCAGCATTTT.

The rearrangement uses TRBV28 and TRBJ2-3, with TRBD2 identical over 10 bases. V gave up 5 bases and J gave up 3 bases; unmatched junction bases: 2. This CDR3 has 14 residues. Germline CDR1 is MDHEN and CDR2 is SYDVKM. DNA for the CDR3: TGTGCCAGCAGTAGCGGGGGGGAAACAGATACGCAGTATTTT. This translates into CASSSGGETDTQYF.

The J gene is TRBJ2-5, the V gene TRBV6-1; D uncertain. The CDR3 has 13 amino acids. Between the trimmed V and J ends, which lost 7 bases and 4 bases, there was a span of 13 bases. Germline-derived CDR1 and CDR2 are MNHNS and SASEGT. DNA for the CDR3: TGTGCCAGCAACGGGTATCTAGGAGAGACCCAGTACTTC. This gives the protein CASNGYLGETQYF.

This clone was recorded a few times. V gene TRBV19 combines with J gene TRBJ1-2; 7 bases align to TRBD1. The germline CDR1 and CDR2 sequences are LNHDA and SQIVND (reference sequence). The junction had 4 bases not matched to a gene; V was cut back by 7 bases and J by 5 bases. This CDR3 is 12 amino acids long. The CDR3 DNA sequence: TGTGCCAGTACAAGGGACAGTTATGGCTACACCTTC. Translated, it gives CASTRDSYGYTF.

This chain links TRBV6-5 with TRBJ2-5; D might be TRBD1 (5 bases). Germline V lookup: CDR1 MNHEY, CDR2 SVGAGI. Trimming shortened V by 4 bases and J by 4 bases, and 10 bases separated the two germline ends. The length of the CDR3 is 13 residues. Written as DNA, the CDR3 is TGTGCCAGCAGTTTACCAAGGGGAGAGACCCAGTACTTC. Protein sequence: CASSLPRGETQYF.

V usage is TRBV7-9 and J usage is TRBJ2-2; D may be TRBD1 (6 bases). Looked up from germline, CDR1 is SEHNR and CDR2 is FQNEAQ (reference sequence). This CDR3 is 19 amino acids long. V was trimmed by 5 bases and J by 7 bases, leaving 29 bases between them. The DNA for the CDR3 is TGTGCCAGCAGCCCCGACGTACCCTCAACTACAGGGTATCACGGGGAGCTGTTTTTT. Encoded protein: CASSPDVPSTTGYHGELFF.

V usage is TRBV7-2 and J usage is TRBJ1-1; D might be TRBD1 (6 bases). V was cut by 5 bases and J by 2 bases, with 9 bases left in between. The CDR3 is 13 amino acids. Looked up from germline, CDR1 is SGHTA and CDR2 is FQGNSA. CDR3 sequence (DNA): TGTGCCAGCAGCCCGGACAGTAACACTGAAGCTTTCTTT. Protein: CASSPDSNTEAFF. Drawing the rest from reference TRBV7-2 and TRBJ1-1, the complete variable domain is GAGVSQSPSNKVTEKGKDVELRCDPISGHTALYWYRQSLGQGLEFLIYFQGNSAPDKSGLPSDRFSAERTGGSVSTLTIQRTQQEDSAVYLCASSPDSNTEAFFGQGTRLTVV.

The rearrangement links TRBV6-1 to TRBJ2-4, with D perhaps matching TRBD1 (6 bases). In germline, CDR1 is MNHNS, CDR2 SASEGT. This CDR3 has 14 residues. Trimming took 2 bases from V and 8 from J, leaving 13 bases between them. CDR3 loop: CASSEQGKRYIQYF. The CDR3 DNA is TGTGCCAGCAGTGAACAGGGGAAAAGATACATTCAGTACTTC.

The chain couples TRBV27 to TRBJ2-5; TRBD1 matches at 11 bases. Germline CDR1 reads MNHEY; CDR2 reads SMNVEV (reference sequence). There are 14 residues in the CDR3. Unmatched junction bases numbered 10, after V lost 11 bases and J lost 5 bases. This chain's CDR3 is CAGDGQGAGETQYF. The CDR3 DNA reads TGTGCCGGGGACGGACAGGGGGCAGGGGAGACCCAGTACTTC.

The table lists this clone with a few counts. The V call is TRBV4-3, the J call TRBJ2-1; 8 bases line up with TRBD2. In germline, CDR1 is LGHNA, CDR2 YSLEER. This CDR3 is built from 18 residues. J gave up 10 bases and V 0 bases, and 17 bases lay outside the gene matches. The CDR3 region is CASSQEVVRGGFTGEQFF. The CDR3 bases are TGCGCCAGCAGCCAAGAGGTCGTTCGCGGGGGGTTCACCGGGGAGCAGTTCTTC.

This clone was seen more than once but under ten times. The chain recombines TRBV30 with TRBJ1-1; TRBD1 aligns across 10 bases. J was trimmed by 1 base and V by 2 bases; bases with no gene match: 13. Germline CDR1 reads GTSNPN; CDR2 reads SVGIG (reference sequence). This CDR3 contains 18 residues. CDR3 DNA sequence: TGTGCCTGGAGTCCGGGACAGGGGATTTTTGGAGGGAACACTGAAGCTTTCTTT. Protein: CAWSPGQGIFGGNTEAFF. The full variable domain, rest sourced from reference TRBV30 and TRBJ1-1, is SQTIHQWPATLVQPVGSPLSLECTVEGTSNPNLYWYRQAAGRGLQLLFYSVGIGQISSEVPQNLSASRPQDRQFILSSKKLLLSDSGFYLCAWSPGQGIFGGNTEAFFGQGTRLTVV.

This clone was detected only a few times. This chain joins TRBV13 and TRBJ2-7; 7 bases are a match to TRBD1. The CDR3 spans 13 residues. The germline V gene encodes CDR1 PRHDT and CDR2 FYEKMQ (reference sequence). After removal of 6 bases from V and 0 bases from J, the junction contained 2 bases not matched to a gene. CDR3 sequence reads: CASSGTASYEQYF. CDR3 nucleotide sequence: TGTGCCAGCAGTGGGACAGCCTCCTACGAGCAGTACTTC.

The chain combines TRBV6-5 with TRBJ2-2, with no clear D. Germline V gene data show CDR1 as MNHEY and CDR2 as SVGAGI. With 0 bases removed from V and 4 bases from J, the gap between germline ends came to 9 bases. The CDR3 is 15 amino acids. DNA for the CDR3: TGTGCCAGCAGTTACTCGTCCCAAGCCACCGGGGAGCTGTTTTTT. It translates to CASSYSSQATGELFF.

CDR3 sequence: CASRSQGNYGYTF. The CDR3 DNA reads as TGTGCCAGCAGGTCCCAGGGTAACTATGGCTACACCTTC. The gene calls are TRBV5-6 and TRBJ1-2, with D possibly being TRBD1 (5 bases). The CDR3 extends over 13 amino acids. The V gene lost 5 bases and the J gene lost 1 base, with 9 bases spanning the gap. Germline assignment: CDR1 SGHDT and CDR2 YYEEEE.

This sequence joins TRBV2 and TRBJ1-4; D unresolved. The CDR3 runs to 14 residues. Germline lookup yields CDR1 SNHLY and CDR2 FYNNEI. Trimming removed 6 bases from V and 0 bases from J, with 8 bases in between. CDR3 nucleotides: TGTGCCAGCAGGGTCCAGGCAACTAATGAAAAACTGTTTTTT. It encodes CASRVQATNEKLFF.

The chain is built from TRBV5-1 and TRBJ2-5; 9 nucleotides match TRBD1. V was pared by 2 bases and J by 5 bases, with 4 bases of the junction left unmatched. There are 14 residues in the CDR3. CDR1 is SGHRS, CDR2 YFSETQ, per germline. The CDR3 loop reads CASSLGTGKETQYF. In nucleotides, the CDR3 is TGCGCCAGCAGCTTAGGGACAGGGAAGGAGACCCAGTACTTC.